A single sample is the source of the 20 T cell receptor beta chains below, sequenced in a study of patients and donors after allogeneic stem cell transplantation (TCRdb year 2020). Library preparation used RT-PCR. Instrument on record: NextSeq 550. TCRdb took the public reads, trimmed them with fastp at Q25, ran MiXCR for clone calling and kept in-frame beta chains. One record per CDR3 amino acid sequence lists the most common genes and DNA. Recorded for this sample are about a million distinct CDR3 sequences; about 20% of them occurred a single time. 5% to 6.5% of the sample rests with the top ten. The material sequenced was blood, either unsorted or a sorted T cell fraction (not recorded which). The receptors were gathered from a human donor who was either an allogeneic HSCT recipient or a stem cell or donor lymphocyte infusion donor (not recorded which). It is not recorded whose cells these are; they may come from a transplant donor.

The CDR3 DNA reads TGTGCCAGCAGCCAAAGAATACCGCGGAGGGGCACCGGGGAGCTGTTTTTT. This codes for CASSQRIPRRGTGELFF. The V call is TRBV3-1, the J call TRBJ2-2, with D possibly TRBD2 on 6 matching bases. Trimming shortened V by 2 bases and J by 4 bases, and 17 bases separated the two germline ends. This CDR3 comprises 17 residues. Per germline, CDR1 LGHDT and CDR2 YNNKEL (reference sequence).

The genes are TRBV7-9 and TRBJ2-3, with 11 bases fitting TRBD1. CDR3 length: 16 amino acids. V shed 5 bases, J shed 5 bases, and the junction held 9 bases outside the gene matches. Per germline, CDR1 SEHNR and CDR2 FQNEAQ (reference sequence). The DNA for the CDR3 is TGTGCCAGCAGCCCTCGGACAGGGGGCGCAAAAGATACGCAGTATTTT. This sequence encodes CASSPRTGGAKDTQYF.

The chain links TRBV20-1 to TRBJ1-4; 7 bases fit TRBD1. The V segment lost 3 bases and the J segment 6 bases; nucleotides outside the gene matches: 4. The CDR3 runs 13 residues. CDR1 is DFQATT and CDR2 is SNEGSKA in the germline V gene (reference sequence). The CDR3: CSARPQGDEKLFF. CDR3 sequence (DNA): TGCAGTGCTAGGCCCCAGGGGGATGAAAAACTGTTTTTT.

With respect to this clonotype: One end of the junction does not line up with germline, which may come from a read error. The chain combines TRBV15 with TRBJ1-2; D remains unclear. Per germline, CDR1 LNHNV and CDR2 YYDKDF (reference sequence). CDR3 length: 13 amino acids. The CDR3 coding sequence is TGTGCCACCAGCAGAGATCTGGCGGCGTTTAGGGACTTC. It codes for CATSRDLAAFRDF.

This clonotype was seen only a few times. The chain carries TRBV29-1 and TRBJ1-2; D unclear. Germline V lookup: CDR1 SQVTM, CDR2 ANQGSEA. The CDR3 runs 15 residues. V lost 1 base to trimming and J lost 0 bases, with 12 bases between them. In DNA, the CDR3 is TGCAGCGTTGAAGCTCCCGGCGGACCTAACTATGGCTACACCTTC. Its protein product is CSVEAPGGPNYGYTF.

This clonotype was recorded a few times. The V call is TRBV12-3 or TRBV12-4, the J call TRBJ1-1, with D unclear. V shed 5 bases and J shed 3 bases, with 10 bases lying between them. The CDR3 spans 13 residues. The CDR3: CASSTRAYTEAFF. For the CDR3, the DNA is TGTGCCAGCAGTACTCGGGCTTACACTGAAGCTTTCTTT.

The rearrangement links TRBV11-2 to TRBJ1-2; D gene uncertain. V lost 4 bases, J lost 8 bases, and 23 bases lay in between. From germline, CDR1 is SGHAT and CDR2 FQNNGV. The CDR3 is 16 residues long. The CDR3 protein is CASSYGRTLPPRGYTF. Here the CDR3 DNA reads TGTGCCAGCAGCTATGGGCGGACCCTCCCCCCGCGGGGCTACACCTTC.

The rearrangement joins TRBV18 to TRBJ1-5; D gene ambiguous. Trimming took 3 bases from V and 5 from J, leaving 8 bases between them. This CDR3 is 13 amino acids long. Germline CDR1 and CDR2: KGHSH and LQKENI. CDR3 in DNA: TGTGCCAGCTCACCGGGGAAGGATCAGCCCCAGCATTTT. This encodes CASSPGKDQPQHF.

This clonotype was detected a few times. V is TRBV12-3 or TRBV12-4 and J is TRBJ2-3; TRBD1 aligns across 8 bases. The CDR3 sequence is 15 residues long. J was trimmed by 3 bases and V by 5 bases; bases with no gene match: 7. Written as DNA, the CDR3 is TGTGCCAGCAGTCCCAACGACAGGGGAACAGATACGCAGTATTTT. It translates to CASSPNDRGTDTQYF.

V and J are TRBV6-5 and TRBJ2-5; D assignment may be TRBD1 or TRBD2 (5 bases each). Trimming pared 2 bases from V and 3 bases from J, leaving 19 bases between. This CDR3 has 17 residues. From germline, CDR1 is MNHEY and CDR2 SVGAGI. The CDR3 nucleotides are TGTGCCAGCAGTTACCCCATCGCCGGGACGATTAAAGAGACCCAGTACTTC. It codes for CASSYPIAGTIKETQYF.

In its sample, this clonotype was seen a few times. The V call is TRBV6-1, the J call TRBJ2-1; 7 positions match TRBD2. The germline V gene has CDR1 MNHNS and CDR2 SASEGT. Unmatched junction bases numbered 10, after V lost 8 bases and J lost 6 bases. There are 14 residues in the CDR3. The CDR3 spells CASQASGNFNEQFF. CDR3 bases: TGTGCCAGCCAGGCTAGCGGTAACTTCAATGAGCAGTTCTTC.

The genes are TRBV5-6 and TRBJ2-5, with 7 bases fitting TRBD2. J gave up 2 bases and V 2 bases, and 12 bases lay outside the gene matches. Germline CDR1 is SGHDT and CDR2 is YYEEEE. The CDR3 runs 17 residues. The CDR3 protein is CASSFRLHGGGQETQYF. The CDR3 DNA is TGTGCCAGCAGCTTTAGGCTACACGGCGGGGGACAAGAGACCCAGTACTTC.

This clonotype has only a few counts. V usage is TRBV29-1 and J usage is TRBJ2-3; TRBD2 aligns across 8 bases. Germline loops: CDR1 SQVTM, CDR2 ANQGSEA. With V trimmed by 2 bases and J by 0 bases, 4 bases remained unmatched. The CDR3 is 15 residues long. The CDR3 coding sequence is TGCAGCGTTGAATTCCGGGGGGGCAGCACAGATACGCAGTATTTT. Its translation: CSVEFRGGSTDTQYF.

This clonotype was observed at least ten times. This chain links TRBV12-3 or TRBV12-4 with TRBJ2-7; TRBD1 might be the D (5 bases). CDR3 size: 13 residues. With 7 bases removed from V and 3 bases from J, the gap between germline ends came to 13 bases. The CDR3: CASTLGALYEQYF. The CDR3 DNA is TGTGCCAGCACCCTAGGGGCGCTCTACGAGCAGTACTTC.

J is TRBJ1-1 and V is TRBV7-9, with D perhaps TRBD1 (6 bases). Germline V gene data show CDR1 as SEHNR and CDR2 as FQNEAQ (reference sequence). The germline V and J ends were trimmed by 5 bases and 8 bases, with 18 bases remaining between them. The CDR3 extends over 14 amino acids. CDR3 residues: CASSLVGGGYEAFF. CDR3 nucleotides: TGTGCCAGCAGCCTCGTAGGGGGTGGATACGAAGCTTTCTTT.

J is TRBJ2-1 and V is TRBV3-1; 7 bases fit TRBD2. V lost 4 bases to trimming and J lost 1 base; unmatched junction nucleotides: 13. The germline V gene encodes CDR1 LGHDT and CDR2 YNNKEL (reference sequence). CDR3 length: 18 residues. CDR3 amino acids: CASSPSTGGLPSYNEQFF. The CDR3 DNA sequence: TGTGCCAGCAGCCCGTCAACGGGAGGACTACCTTCCTACAATGAGCAGTTCTTC.

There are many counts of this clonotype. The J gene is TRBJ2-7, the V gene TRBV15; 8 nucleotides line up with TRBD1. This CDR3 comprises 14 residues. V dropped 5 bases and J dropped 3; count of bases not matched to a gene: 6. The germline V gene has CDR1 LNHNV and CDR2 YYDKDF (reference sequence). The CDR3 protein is CATSVRQGHYEQYF. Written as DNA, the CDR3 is TGTGCCACCAGCGTCCGACAGGGGCACTACGAGCAGTACTTC.

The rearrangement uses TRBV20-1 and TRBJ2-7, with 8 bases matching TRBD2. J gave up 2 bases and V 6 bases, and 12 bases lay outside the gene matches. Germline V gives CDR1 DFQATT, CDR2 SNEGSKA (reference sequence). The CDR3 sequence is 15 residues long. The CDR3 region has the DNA TGCAGTGCGCCGACGGGGGGGCGCCTTCCCTACGAGCAGTACTTC. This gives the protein CSAPTGGRLPYEQYF.

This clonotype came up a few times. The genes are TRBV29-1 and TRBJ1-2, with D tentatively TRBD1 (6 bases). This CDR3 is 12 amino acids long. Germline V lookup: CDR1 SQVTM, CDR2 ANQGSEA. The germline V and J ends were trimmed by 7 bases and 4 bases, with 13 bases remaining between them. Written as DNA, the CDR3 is TGCAGCGCCACGACAGGAACCTATGGCTACACCTTC. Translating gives CSATTGTYGYTF. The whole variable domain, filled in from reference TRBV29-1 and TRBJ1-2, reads SAVISQKPSRDICQRGTSLTIQCQVDSQVTMMFWYRQQPGQSLTLIATANQGSEATYESGFVIDKFPISRPNLTFSTLTVSNMSPEDSSIYLCSATTGTYGYTFGSGTRLTVV.

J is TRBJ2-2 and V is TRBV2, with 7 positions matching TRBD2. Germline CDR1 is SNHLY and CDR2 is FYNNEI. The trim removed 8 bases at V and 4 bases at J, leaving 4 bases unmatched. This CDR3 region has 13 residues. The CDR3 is CASAGESTGELFF. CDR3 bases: TGTGCCAGCGCGGGAGAGTCCACCGGGGAGCTGTTTTTT.